Presented here are 25 T cell receptor beta chains from one specimen sequenced in a study of OX40 agonist ivuxolimab in advanced cancers. TCRdb keeps only in-frame clones here, not all; method: immunoSEQ multiplex PCR. Among tens of thousands of clones listed, around 82% were seen once. Specimen: CD4+ or CD8+ T cells sorted from blood, collected in a trial of the OX40 agonist ivuxolimab. The receptors shown here come from an adult with an advanced solid tumor such as melanoma, head and neck, liver or kidney cancer.

The rearrangement joins TRBV7-3 to TRBJ1-3; TRBD1 agrees at 9 bases. The CDR3 is 15 residues long. The J segment lost 2 bases and the V segment lost 5 bases, leaving 4 bases of the junction unmatched. The germline V gene has CDR1 SGHTA and CDR2 FQGTGA. CDR3 protein: CASSAGQGPGNTIYF. CDR3 nucleotides: TGTGCCAGCAGCGCCGGACAGGGGCCTGGAAACACCATATATTTT.

This clone occurred a few times. The V and J genes are TRBV11-2 and TRBJ2-1; unclear D gene. The CDR3 contains 13 residues. CDR1 is SGHAT, CDR2 FQNNGV, per germline. Trimming removed 11 bases from V and 7 bases from J, with 18 bases in between. CDR3 nucleotide sequence: TGTGCCTCCATGGGCCACCGGTGGAATGAGCAGTTCTTC. It specifies CASMGHRWNEQFF.

The chain is built from TRBV5-6 and TRBJ2-1; D is perhaps TRBD1 (6 bases). This CDR3 has 14 residues. V was shortened by 6 bases and J by 2 bases, with 12 bases between the two germline ends. Germline loops: CDR1 SGHDT, CDR2 YYEEEE. CDR3 residues: CASMTGQTYNEQFF. CDR3 nucleotides: TGTGCCAGCATGACGGGACAAACCTACAATGAGCAGTTCTTC.

The V call is TRBV7-3, the J call TRBJ2-7; 8 nucleotides align to TRBD1. The CDR3 sequence is 14 residues long. CDR1 is SGHTA and CDR2 is FQGTGA in the germline V gene. J lost 2 bases, V lost 4 bases, and 4 bases had no gene match. The CDR3 sequence: CASSSTGEAYEQYF. The CDR3 region has the DNA TGTGCCAGCAGCTCGACAGGGGAGGCCTACGAGCAGTACTTC.

This chain joins TRBV29-1 and TRBJ2-1; D unclear. Germline V lookup: CDR1 SQVTM, CDR2 ANQGSEA. The CDR3 totals 11 residues. The ends were cut back, 5 bases at V and 10 bases at J, with 12 bases in the middle. In DNA, the CDR3 is TGCAGCGTTCGCCGTGAAAACGAGCAGTTCTTC. Translating it yields CSVRRENEQFF.

The CDR3 protein is CASRGRTGYTDTQYF. The CDR3 DNA sequence: TGTGCCAGCCGGGGTCGGACAGGGTATACAGATACGCAGTATTTT. The genes are TRBV11-3 and TRBJ2-3, with TRBD1 matching over 8 bases. The trim removed 8 bases at V and 3 bases at J, leaving 10 bases unmatched. This CDR3 has 15 amino acids. The germline gives CDR1 SGHNT, CDR2 YENEEA.

This clone appeared a few times. The chain links TRBV4-2 to TRBJ1-2; D not certain. CDR1 and CDR2 (germline): LGHNA, YNFKEQ. Trimming shortened V by 1 base and J by 2 bases, and 5 bases separated the two germline ends. CDR3 size: 13 residues. The CDR3 DNA is TGTGCCAGCAGCCAAGGGCAGAACTATGGCTACACCTTC. Translation gives CASSQGQNYGYTF.

The chain employs TRBV19 and TRBJ2-7, with D possibly being TRBD1 or TRBD2 (5 bases each). Between the trimmed V and J ends, which lost 3 bases and 2 bases, there was a span of 14 bases. The length of the CDR3 is 15 residues. Germline V CDR1 and CDR2: LNHDA, SQIVND (reference sequence). Written as DNA, the CDR3 is TGTGCCAGTAGTATCGGGACGGCGGCACCCTACGAGCAGTACTTC. Translating gives CASSIGTAAPYEQYF.

The table lists this clone with a few counts. At one boundary the junction diverges from the germline segment, which might be a read error. This chain connects TRBV2 to TRBJ1-5; D not certain. CDR3 length: 13 amino acids. Germline CDR1 is SNHLY and CDR2 is FYNNEI. The CDR3 here is CVSSEVRNQPQHF. In nucleotides, the CDR3 is TGTGTCAGCAGTGAGGTTCGGAATCAGCCCCAGCATTTT. Full variable domain (outside the CDR3, taken from reference TRBV2 and TRBJ1-5): EPEVTQTPSHQVTQMGQEVILRCVPISNHLYFYWYRQILGQKVEFLVSFYNNEISEKSEIFDDQFSVERPDGSNFTLKIRSTKLEDSAMYFCVSSEVRNQPQHFGDGTRLSIL.

The CDR3 spells CASSQDRQGVGEKLFF. The CDR3 coding sequence is TGCGCCAGCAGCCAAGATCGGCAGGGAGTAGGTGAAAAACTGTTTTTT. The chain has TRBV4-3 and TRBJ1-4, with D possibly being TRBD1 (5 bases). The germline gives CDR1 LGHNA, CDR2 YSLEER. CDR3 size: 16 residues. Trimming removed 0 bases from V and 7 bases from J, with 15 bases in between.

CDR3 region: CASSPPVGTGALYNEQFF. CDR3 DNA: TGTGCCAGCTCACCTCCCGTGGGGACAGGGGCCCTTTACAATGAGCAGTTCTTC. This rearrangement joins TRBV18 to TRBJ2-1, with 10 positions matching TRBD1. CDR1 is KGHSH, CDR2 LQKENI, per germline. This CDR3 spans 18 amino acids. Trimming took 3 bases from V and 4 from J; bases not matched to a gene: 12.

CDR3 sequence (DNA): TGTGCCAGTAGGAGACAGGACAATCAGCCCCAGCATTTT. This sequence encodes CASRRQDNQPQHF. V usage is TRBV19 and J usage is TRBJ1-5, with D possibly matching TRBD1 (6 bases). Germline V lookup: CDR1 LNHDA, CDR2 SQIVND (reference sequence). The CDR3 totals 13 residues. The V and J ends lost 6 bases and 3 bases respectively, with 9 bases between them.

The rearrangement links TRBV4-2 to TRBJ2-7, with D perhaps assigned TRBD1 or TRBD2 (5 bases each). This CDR3 contains 13 residues. The ends were cut back, 0 bases at V and 8 bases at J, with 11 bases in the middle. CDR1 and CDR2 (germline): LGHNA, YNFKEQ. CDR3 coding DNA: TGTGCCAGCAGCCAAGATCAGGGAGTGAAGCAGTACTTC. It yields the protein CASSQDQGVKQYF.

CDR3 coding DNA: TGTGCCAGCAGTTACTCCGACAGGGGGGATTCACCCCTCCACTTT. It encodes CASSYSDRGDSPLHF. The rearrangement uses TRBV6-5 and TRBJ1-6; 9 positions match TRBD1. V dropped 0 bases and J dropped 8; count of bases not matched to a gene: 2. Germline V gene sequence: CDR1 MNHEY, CDR2 SVGAGI. This CDR3 has 15 residues.

This clone has only a few counts. The chain's CDR3 is CASSQEYRGNYGYTF. CDR3 bases: TGTGCCAGCAGCCAAGAATACAGGGGCAACTATGGCTACACCTTC. The chain recombines TRBV14 with TRBJ1-2; 7 bases agree with TRBD1. Germline V gene data show CDR1 as SGHDN and CDR2 as FVKESK. There are 15 residues in the CDR3. After removal of 0 bases from V and 2 bases from J, the junction contained 3 bases not matched to a gene.

V is TRBV5-4 and J is TRBJ2-5; the D is unclear. The J call is in doubt because the DNA end fits TRBJ2-7 better. Per the germline V gene, CDR1 is SGHNT and CDR2 is YYREEE (reference sequence). This CDR3 is built from 15 residues. The CDR3 loop reads CASSFRTSVSYEQYF. CDR3 coding DNA: TGTGCCAGCAGCTTTCGGACGTCTGTTTCCTACGAGCAGTACTTC.

This chain uses TRBV2 with TRBJ2-1, with D unresolved. Germline CDR1 SNHLY, CDR2 FYNNEI. CDR3 length: 11 amino acids. With 7 bases removed from V and 6 bases from J, the gap between germline ends came to 7 bases. The CDR3 sequence is CASTAANEQFF. The CDR3 DNA reads as TGTGCCAGCACGGCGGCCAATGAGCAGTTCTTC.

This clone is a singleton in its sample. This chain links TRBV5-4 with TRBJ2-5; D is unclear. Germline V gene lookup returns CDR1 SGHNT and CDR2 YYREEE (reference sequence). V was pared by 3 bases and J by 2 bases, with 8 bases between. This CDR3 contains 13 residues. DNA of the CDR3: TGTGCCAGCAGCTCAGTGGGGCAAGAGACCCAGTACTTC. Protein sequence: CASSSVGQETQYF.

V is TRBV9 and J is TRBJ2-2, with D possibly matching TRBD1 (6 bases). This CDR3 region has 15 residues. With 6 bases removed from V and 2 bases from J, the gap between germline ends came to 14 bases. CDR1 is SGDLS and CDR2 is YYNGEE in the germline V gene. Written as DNA, the CDR3 is TGTGCCAGCACCGACAGGACCTCCAACACCGGGGAGCTGTTTTTT. Translation gives CASTDRTSNTGELFF.

The chain links TRBV10-3 to TRBJ2-6; D is undetermined. The ends were cut back, 3 bases at V and 2 bases at J, with 2 bases in the middle. There are 13 residues in the CDR3. Germline assignment: CDR1 ENHRY and CDR2 SYGVKD. The CDR3 here is CAISEPGANVLTF. The CDR3 nucleotides are TGTGCCATCAGTGAACCTGGGGCCAACGTCCTGACTTTC.

The rearrangement links TRBV10-3 to TRBJ1-1; D might be TRBD1 (6 bases). Germline V CDR1 and CDR2: ENHRY, SYGVKD. V lost 3 bases and J 1 base, leaving 6 bases between the germline ends. The CDR3 loop spans 13 amino acids. This CDR3 reads CAISDRGNTEAFF. The CDR3, as DNA: TGTGCCATCAGTGACAGGGGGAACACTGAAGCTTTCTTT.

This chain connects TRBV4-1 to TRBJ2-7; D perhaps matches TRBD1 (6 bases). Trimming removed 4 bases from V and 0 bases from J, with 19 bases in between. Germline loops: CDR1 MGHRA, CDR2 YSYEKL. CDR3 length equals 17 residues. DNA for the CDR3: TGCGCCAGCAGCCCGAAATATAACAGGGTCCCCTCCTACGAGCAGTACTTC. Protein: CASSPKYNRVPSYEQYF.

This clone was seen repeatedly, ten times or more. This sequence joins TRBV5-6 and TRBJ1-6, with D possibly being TRBD1 (6 bases). This CDR3 contains 14 residues. Trimming cost V 4 bases and J 5 bases, with 10 bases left between them. Germline V gene sequence: CDR1 SGHDT, CDR2 YYEEEE. CDR3 bases: TGTGCCAGCAGCCCGCAGGGGAATAATTCACCCCTCCACTTT. This translates into CASSPQGNNSPLHF.

This chain connects TRBV28 to TRBJ2-5; 8 positions match TRBD1. Per the germline V gene, CDR1 is MDHEN and CDR2 is SYDVKM. Trimming cost V 4 bases and J 4 bases; bases outside gene matches: 2. The CDR3 consists of 13 residues. CDR3 bases: TGTGCCAGCAGTTGGGGACAGGCAGAGACCCAGTACTTC. Amino acids: CASSWGQAETQYF.

This clone was counted a single time. This rearrangement joins TRBV7-9 to TRBJ1-2; tentative D call: TRBD1 (5 bases). The CDR3 totals 14 residues. The V end lost 5 bases, the J end lost 3 bases, and 13 bases lay between the germline ends. Germline V lookup: CDR1 SEHNR, CDR2 FQNEAQ (reference sequence). The CDR3 DNA follows: TGTGCCAGCAGCGCCTCCGACAGTGACTATGGCTACACCTTC. Translating gives CASSASDSDYGYTF.